This entry describes one TCR beta chain. Its antigen is still unknown. The method was immunoSEQ multiplex PCR; TCRdb's version includes in-frame clones alone and lacks a portion of them. Of 30,000 or so clones in the sample, 86% were seen once. Peripheral blood was collected from the related graft donor on the marrow donation day. This sample is drawn from a study of T cells after posttransplantation cyclophosphamide. Broader study findings: Blood and skin or GI T cell repertoires showed limited TRB overlap. Recipient CMV seropositivity and CMV reactivation strongly tracked TRB clonality. Later post-transplant blood repertoires were often dominated by donor CD8+ memory clones.

The V end was cut by 7 bases, the J end by 6 bases, with 9 bases between. The CDR3 has 11 residues. Germline CDR1 is LNHDA and CDR2 is SQIVND (reference sequence). V and J are TRBV19 and TRBJ1-2; weak D call: TRBD1 (5 bases). Material for sequencing was PBMCs. The TCR sequence derives from a man aged 45-65 years. The CDR3 is CASTFRDGYTF. The CDR3 DNA is TGTGCCAGTACCTTCAGGGATGGCTACACCTTC.